Each of the 26 T cell receptor beta chains below was sequenced from the same sample in a study of cytomegalovirus exposure and HLA in healthy donors. The PCR was carried out with 60 Vbeta primers and 13 Jbeta primers. The repertoire was sequenced with immunoSEQ multiplex PCR; TCRdb's copy has only in-frame clones and lacks some. This repertoire shows about 150,000 clones, almost 80% found once; its top ten account for about 6.9%. Sequenced: PBMCs. The origin of the receptors is a middle-aged woman in good health and CMV-seropositive.

This sequence joins TRBV6-6 and TRBJ1-4, with 9 nucleotides matching TRBD1. V lost 5 bases, J lost 7 bases, and 11 bases stayed unmatched. The CDR3 is 16 amino acids. CDR1 and CDR2 (germline): MNHNY, SVGAGI (reference sequence). CDR3 sequence: CASSKGQGQPSEKLFF. CDR3 in DNA: TGTGCCAGCAGTAAAGGACAGGGGCAGCCTAGTGAAAAACTGTTTTTT.

The V gene is TRBV2, the J gene TRBJ2-7; tentative D call: TRBD2 (5 bases). Trimming cost V 5 bases and J 4 bases, with 9 bases left between them. The germline V gene encodes CDR1 SNHLY and CDR2 FYNNEI. The CDR3 spans 12 residues. CDR3 sequence: CASSKTGYEQYF. The CDR3 DNA sequence: TGTGCCAGCAGTAAAACGGGGTACGAGCAGTACTTC.

The rearrangement uses TRBV5-4 and TRBJ2-1; 7 bases are a match to TRBD2. With V trimmed by 1 base and J by 4 bases, 5 bases remained unmatched. CDR1 is SGHNT and CDR2 is YYREEE in the germline V gene (reference sequence). The CDR3 extends over 15 amino acids. The CDR3 sequence is CASSLYGGFYNEQFF. CDR3 in DNA: TGTGCCAGCAGCTTGTACGGGGGGTTTTACAATGAGCAGTTCTTC.

CDR3 loop: CASSRGGLAYEQFF. The CDR3 DNA sequence: TGTGCCAGCAGTCGGGGGGGGTTGGCCTATGAGCAGTTCTTC. The chain couples TRBV6-5 to TRBJ2-1; 8 bases match TRBD2. The germline V gene has CDR1 MNHEY and CDR2 SVGAGI. The CDR3 has 14 residues. V lost 5 bases and J lost 8; bases outside the gene matches: 8.

This clone has a handful of counts. The J gene is TRBJ1-4, the V gene TRBV4-1; 8 bases line up with TRBD1. This CDR3 comprises 18 residues. Germline loops: CDR1 MGHRA, CDR2 YSYEKL. V lost 3 bases and J lost 0; bases outside the gene matches: 9. CDR3 protein: CASSQGGQGSATNEKLFF. The CDR3 DNA is TGCGCCAGCAGCCAGGGCGGACAGGGAAGTGCAACTAATGAAAAACTGTTTTTT.

The chain links TRBV11-2 to TRBJ2-1, with D perhaps TRBD1 (7 bases). Trimming took off 5 bases at V and 6 bases at J, with 14 bases between the two ends. Germline V gene data show CDR1 as SGHAT and CDR2 as FQNNGV. The CDR3 runs to 14 residues. The CDR3 reads CASSPGDRVNEQFF. CDR3 DNA sequence: TGTGCCAGCAGCCCGGGGGACAGAGTCAATGAGCAGTTCTTC.

J is TRBJ1-5 and V is TRBV10-2; D remains ambiguous. There are 15 residues in the CDR3. The V end lost 1 base, the J end lost 0 bases, and 7 bases lay between the germline ends. CDR1 is WSHSY and CDR2 is SAAADI in the germline V gene. CDR3 in DNA: TGCGCCAGCAGTGAGTACACCAATAGCAATCAGCCCCAGCATTTT. This gives the protein CASSEYTNSNQPQHF.

This clone has only one observation. This rearrangement joins TRBV5-1 to TRBJ2-7; 7 positions match TRBD1. With V trimmed by 3 bases and J by 2 bases, 11 bases remained unmatched. The CDR3 sequence is 16 residues long. Germline V gene lookup returns CDR1 SGHRS and CDR2 YFSETQ. The DNA of the CDR3 is TGCGCCAGCAGCTACAGCCCCGGGACAGCCGCCTACGAGCAGTACTTC. Its translation: CASSYSPGTAAYEQYF.

The V gene is TRBV6-6, the J gene TRBJ1-5, with D possibly TRBD1 on 5 matching bases. V lost 2 bases and J lost 11, with 10 bases in between. CDR1 MNHNY and CDR2 SVGAGI come from the germline V gene (reference sequence). The CDR3 is 12 residues long. The CDR3 spells CASSYTTGAQHF. CDR3 nucleotides: TGTGCCAGCAGTTACACTACGGGGGCCCAGCATTTT.

This chain uses TRBV6-1 with TRBJ1-2; maybe TRBD1 (5 bases). CDR1 is MNHNS, CDR2 SASEGT, per germline. V lost 4 bases and J 7 bases, leaving 16 bases between the germline ends. The CDR3 runs to 14 residues. The CDR3 here is CASSVERGMSGYTF. The CDR3 DNA reads as TGTGCCAGCAGTGTCGAGCGGGGGATGAGTGGCTACACCTTC.

This chain connects TRBV6-1 to TRBJ2-2, with D possibly TRBD2 on 5 matching bases. CDR3 length equals 14 residues. The germline CDR1 and CDR2 sequences are MNHNS and SASEGT. Trimming cost V 8 bases and J 1 base, with 11 bases left between them. The CDR3 reads CASRLEGNTGELFF. The CDR3 DNA reads as TGTGCCAGCCGCCTAGAGGGGAACACCGGGGAGCTGTTTTTT.

The J gene is TRBJ1-2, the V gene TRBV28; a possible D gene is TRBD1 (5 bases). Trimming took off 6 bases at V and 8 bases at J, with 19 bases between the two ends. The germline CDR1 and CDR2 sequences are MDHEN and SYDVKM. The CDR3 has 14 residues. In nucleotides, the CDR3 is TGTGCCAGCAGATACGGGACTTTGACTCTGGGCTACACCTTC. Residues: CASRYGTLTLGYTF.

This chain uses TRBV5-4 with TRBJ2-2; D call uncertain. This CDR3 spans 14 amino acids. Germline values: CDR1 SGHNT, CDR2 YYREEE (reference sequence). The V gene lost 4 bases and the J gene lost 5 bases, with 12 bases spanning the gap. The CDR3 loop is CASSPGSLTGELFF. Here the CDR3 DNA reads TGTGCCAGCAGCCCCGGGTCCCTAACCGGGGAGCTGTTTTTT.

This sequence joins TRBV19 and TRBJ1-4, with D perhaps matching TRBD1 (5 bases). V was pared by 3 bases and J by 8 bases, with 13 bases between. Germline V CDR1 and CDR2: LNHDA, SQIVND (reference sequence). This CDR3 contains 14 residues. This CDR3 is CASSMGGIGEKLFF. CDR3 nucleotides: TGTGCCAGTAGTATGGGGGGGATCGGCGAAAAACTGTTTTTT.

This clone was observed once. This chain links TRBV28 with TRBJ2-7, with TRBD1 matching over 7 bases. Germline trimming cut 2 bases from V and 6 bases from J; bases unmatched to any gene: 7. The CDR3 loop spans 14 amino acids. Germline CDR1 MDHEN, CDR2 SYDVKM. CDR3 DNA sequence: TGTGCCAGCAGTTTAGGTCAGGGGGTGCTCGAGCAGTACTTC. It is translated as CASSLGQGVLEQYF.

The chain recombines TRBV6-4 with TRBJ2-3; D is perhaps TRBD2 (5 bases). Trimming cost V 6 bases and J 1 base, with 11 bases left between them. This CDR3 is 14 amino acids long. The germline gives CDR1 MRHNA, CDR2 SNTAGT. This CDR3 reads CASSDPGGTDTQYF. As DNA, the CDR3 is TGTGCCAGCAGCGACCCCGGGGGCACAGATACGCAGTATTTT.

This clone appeared a few times. The chain uses TRBV10-2 and TRBJ2-1; 9 bases are a match to TRBD2. The CDR3 consists of 15 residues. Germline CDR1 and CDR2: WSHSY and SAAADI. The J segment lost 9 bases and the V segment lost 5 bases, leaving 11 bases of the junction unmatched. CDR3 in amino acids: CASSTLGGGAVEQFF. The CDR3 DNA reads as TGCGCCAGCAGTACACTAGGCGGGGGGGCCGTTGAGCAGTTCTTC.

This rearrangement joins TRBV15 to TRBJ1-6, with D possibly being TRBD1 (5 bases). CDR3 length: 15 amino acids. V dropped 1 base and J dropped 10 bases, with 14 bases sitting between them. Germline loops: CDR1 LNHNV, CDR2 YYDKDF (reference sequence). CDR3 DNA: TGTGCCACCAGCAGAGTGGGGGGGAAGAGCTCACCCCTCCACTTT. As protein: CATSRVGGKSSPLHF.

V gene TRBV11-2 combines with J gene TRBJ2-1, with 8 positions matching TRBD2. From germline, CDR1 is SGHAT and CDR2 FQNNGV. The CDR3 is 15 residues long. The junction had 5 bases not matched to a gene; V was cut back by 1 base and J by 6 bases. The CDR3 nucleotides are TGTGCCAGCAGCTTAGTAGCGGGGTTGATCAATGAGCAGTTCTTC. The encoded protein is CASSLVAGLINEQFF.

The V and J genes are TRBV18 and TRBJ2-2; D call uncertain. This CDR3 has 15 amino acids. The germline V gene has CDR1 KGHSH and CDR2 LQKENI. Trimming left V 3 bases short and J 2 bases short, with 10 bases between. The CDR3 region is CASSPSNINTGELFF. Here the CDR3 DNA reads TGTGCCAGCTCACCCAGTAACATCAACACCGGGGAGCTGTTTTTT.

The V and J genes are TRBV7-3 and TRBJ1-2; D remains unclear. Trimming stripped 1 base from V and 4 bases from J, with 7 bases between. CDR1 is SGHTA and CDR2 is FQGTGA in the germline V gene. The CDR3 runs to 13 residues. The CDR3, as DNA: TGTGCCAGCAGCTTAATTGGAGGCTATGGCTACACCTTC. Its translation: CASSLIGGYGYTF.

The rearrangement links TRBV14 to TRBJ1-1, with 7 bases matching TRBD1. From germline, CDR1 is SGHDN and CDR2 FVKESK. This CDR3 region has 15 residues. V lost 7 bases and J lost 4; bases outside the gene matches: 12. CDR3 protein: CASTQTGLGVTEAFF. The CDR3 nucleotides are TGTGCCAGCACCCAGACAGGGCTGGGGGTCACTGAAGCTTTCTTT.

The CDR3 sequence is CASSRTADGGYEQYF. The CDR3, as DNA: TGTGCCAGTAGTAGAACGGCAGACGGAGGCTACGAGCAGTACTTC. The rearrangement joins TRBV19 to TRBJ2-7; perhaps TRBD2 as D (5 bases). The V gene lost 4 bases and the J gene lost 3 bases, with 16 bases spanning the gap. CDR1 LNHDA and CDR2 SQIVND come from the germline V gene (reference sequence). The CDR3 is 15 residues long.

V is TRBV29-1 and J is TRBJ1-1; 10 bases agree with TRBD1. This CDR3 is built from 14 residues. The ends lost 4 bases at V and 6 bases at J; junction bases unmatched: 8. Germline V gene lookup returns CDR1 SQVTM and CDR2 ANQGSEA. The CDR3 DNA sequence: TGCAGCGTTGCCCGTGGGACAGGGGTATCTGAAGCTTTCTTT. This sequence encodes CSVARGTGVSEAFF. The variable domain in full, completed from reference TRBV29-1 and TRBJ1-1, reads SAVISQKPSRDICQRGTSLTIQCQVDSQVTMMFWYRQQPGQSLTLIATANQGSEATYESGFVIDKFPISRPNLTFSTLTVSNMSPEDSSIYLCSVARGTGVSEAFFGQGTRLTVV.

The chain uses TRBV2 and TRBJ2-7, with 11 bases aligning to TRBD2. Trimming took 7 bases from V and 7 from J; bases not matched to a gene: 9. The CDR3 length is 14 residues. CDR1 and CDR2 from the germline V gene are SNHLY and FYNNEI. CDR3 sequence: CASNILAGATEQYF. In DNA, the CDR3 is TGTGCCAGCAACATACTAGCGGGAGCAACTGAGCAGTACTTC.

This clone was counted a few times. CDR3 residues: CASSPGTGGFNEQFF. DNA for the CDR3: TGCGCCAGCAGCCCCGGGACAGGGGGTTTCAATGAGCAGTTCTTC. The genes are TRBV5-1 and TRBJ2-1, with TRBD1 matching 11 bases. V shed 4 bases, J shed 6 bases, and the junction held 6 bases outside the gene matches. Germline V gene lookup returns CDR1 SGHRS and CDR2 YFSETQ. The CDR3 spans 15 residues.